Listed below are T cell receptor beta chains from one sample, sequenced in a study of response to subunit inactivated influenza vaccine. TCRdb redid the calling of the RT-PCR reads with MiXCR, one entry per CDR3 protein. This repertoire shows 300,000 to 350,000 distinct CDR3 sequences, just over 20% found once; its top ten account for roughly 10%. The starting material was PBMCs from blood, obtained approximately 20 months after vaccination. These receptors were taken from a man in his fifties or sixties who received an inactivated influenza vaccine. Each CDR3 is given with its conserved first and last residue.

j_call	v_call	cdr3_aa
TRBJ1-5	TRBV6-1	CASTRDRVNQPQHF
TRBJ2-1	TRBV7-9	CASSLSRGRSWNEQFF
TRBJ1-2	TRBV9	CASSTGQSSYSGYTF
TRBJ2-7	TRBV20-1	CSASGTSGSSYEQYF
TRBJ2-2	TRBV6-1	CASIGHGGAGELFF
TRBJ1-2	TRBV28	CAITGTDGYTF
TRBJ1-2	TRBV5-1	CASSEGGQSYGYTF
TRBJ1-1	TRBV3-1	CAAGGLNTEAFF
TRBJ2-2	TRBV28	CASSLGTVANTGELFF
TRBJ2-2	TRBV5-1	CASSLTGRNTGELFF
TRBJ1-5	TRBV10-3	CAISEMLNQPQHF
TRBJ1-1	TRBV5-5	CASSLEGGMNTEAFF
TRBJ1-3	TRBV12-3/TRBV12-4	CASSDRGRGNTIYF
TRBJ2-7	TRBV7-9	CASSPSRTGHFEQYF
TRBJ1-3	TRBV7-2	CASSFPSRNTIYF
TRBJ2-1	TRBV9	CASSGGQARNEQFF
TRBJ2-3	TRBV23-1	CASSQSPGPSTDTQYF
TRBJ1-2	TRBV19	CASGSHYGYTF
TRBJ1-4	TRBV20-1	CSARERGNEKLFF
TRBJ2-7	TRBV14	CASSRELGQSYEQYF
TRBJ2-5	TRBV12-3/TRBV12-4	CASRWGGAETQYF
TRBJ2-7	TRBV20-1	CSARDSGGGEQYF
TRBJ2-4	TRBV19	CASSSRVSKNIQYF
TRBJ1-1	TRBV4-3	CASSQDTGGRTTEAFF
TRBJ2-2	TRBV7-6	CASSSTRTENTGELFF
TRBJ1-2	TRBV10-3	CAISEKGEGVPYGYTF
TRBJ2-7	TRBV15	CATSRDPTGVGYEQYF
TRBJ1-2	TRBV28	CASSLFYGYTF
TRBJ2-3	TRBV10-3	CAISPTGRIADTQYF
TRBJ2-2	TRBV12-3/TRBV12-4	CATRAGGNTGELFF
TRBJ1-5	TRBV19	CASNEDRTSNQPQHF
TRBJ2-3	TRBV6-5	CASSYRQGASTDTQYF
TRBJ1-1	TRBV29-1	CSVESAGGGTEAFF
TRBJ2-7	TRBV11-2	CASSTGPGASYEQYF
TRBJ1-1	TRBV5-1	CASSSTGGVGEAFF
TRBJ1-5	TRBV20-1	CSARVRGVSSNQPQHF
TRBJ2-2	TRBV20-1	CSASPSGADRRVTGELFF
TRBJ2-1	TRBV12-3/TRBV12-4	CASRPGQGYNEQFF